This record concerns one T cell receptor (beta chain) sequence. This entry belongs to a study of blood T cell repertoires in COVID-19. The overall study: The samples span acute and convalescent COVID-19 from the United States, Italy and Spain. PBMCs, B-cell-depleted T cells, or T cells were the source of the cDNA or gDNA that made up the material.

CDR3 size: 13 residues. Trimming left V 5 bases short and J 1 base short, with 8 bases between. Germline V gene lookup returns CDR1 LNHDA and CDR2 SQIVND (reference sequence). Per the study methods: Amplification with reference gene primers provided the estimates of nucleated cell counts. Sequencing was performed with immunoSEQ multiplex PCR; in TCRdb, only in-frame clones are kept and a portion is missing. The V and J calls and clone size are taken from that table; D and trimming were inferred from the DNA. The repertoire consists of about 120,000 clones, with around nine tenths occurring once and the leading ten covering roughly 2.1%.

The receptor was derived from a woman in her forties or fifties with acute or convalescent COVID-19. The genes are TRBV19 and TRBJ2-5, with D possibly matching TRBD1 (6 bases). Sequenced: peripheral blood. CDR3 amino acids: CASSGGFQETQYF. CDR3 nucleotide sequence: TGTGCCAGTAGTGGGGGCTTCCAAGAGACCCAGTACTTC.